Shown below are 15 T cell receptor beta chains from a single sample sequenced in a study of OX40 agonist ivuxolimab in advanced cancers. To prepare the library, the immunoSEQ multiplex PCR assay was applied. TCRdb's version of the immuneACCESS table is confined to in-frame rearrangements and falls short of the full clone set. An unresolved V gene accounts for under half of the shortfall where checked; the remainder is of unknown origin. The sample table records just under 95,000 clones; around 87% of these occur just once. Approximately 0.3% of the sample rests with the top ten. Sequenced here: CD4+ or CD8+ T cells sorted from blood, sampled in a trial of the OX40 agonist ivuxolimab. The origin of the receptors is an adult with an advanced solid tumor such as melanoma, head and neck, liver or kidney cancer.

This sequence joins TRBV5-6 and TRBJ2-2, with D perhaps matching TRBD1 (7 bases). This CDR3 is 16 amino acids long. V lost 3 bases and J 6 bases, leaving 18 bases between the germline ends. In germline, CDR1 is SGHDT, CDR2 YYEEEE. The CDR3 region has the DNA TGTGCCAGCAGCTCAGGGGGGCAAAGGCTGGCCGGGGAGCTGTTTTTT. Translation: CASSSGGQRLAGELFF.

This rearrangement joins TRBV6-5 to TRBJ2-6; D might be TRBD2 (6 bases). Looked up from germline, CDR1 is MNHEY and CDR2 is SVGAGI. V lost 0 bases and J lost 2, with 8 bases in between. The CDR3 consists of 16 residues. The CDR3 nucleotides read TGTGCCAGCAGTTACTCCCCGGGGGCTGGGGCCAACGTCCTGACTTTC. This gives the protein CASSYSPGAGANVLTF.

This clone was seen a few times. The rearrangement joins TRBV6-1 to TRBJ2-2, with D perhaps TRBD2 (5 bases). V was cut by 10 bases and J by 2 bases, with 17 bases left in between. This CDR3 is 15 amino acids long. The germline V gene has CDR1 MNHNS and CDR2 SASEGT. The CDR3 DNA is TGTGCCATTCCTAGGACTGGAATTAACACCGGGGAGCTGTTTTTT. Residues: CAIPRTGINTGELFF.

The gene calls are TRBV9 and TRBJ2-3; 11 bases fit TRBD2. V lost 0 bases to trimming and J lost 4 bases; unmatched junction nucleotides: 1. Germline V CDR1 and CDR2: SGDLS, YYNGEE. The CDR3 covers 15 residues. This chain's CDR3 is CASSVGSGGADTQYF. The CDR3 DNA reads TGTGCCAGCAGCGTAGGTAGCGGGGGGGCAGATACGCAGTATTTT.

This chain joins TRBV5-4 and TRBJ2-5; D ambiguous. V gave up 2 bases and J gave up 2 bases, with 7 bases separating them. The CDR3 sequence is 13 residues long. Germline assignment: CDR1 SGHNT and CDR2 YYREEE (reference sequence). CDR3 DNA sequence: TGTGCCAGCAGCTTAGCGACTCAAGAGACCCAGTACTTC. It encodes CASSLATQETQYF.

CDR3 coding DNA: TGCGCCAGCAGCTTGGTCTCTACAGATACGCAGTATTTT. This codes for CASSLVSTDTQYF. The J gene is TRBJ2-3, the V gene TRBV5-1; no clear D gene. Between the trimmed V and J ends, which lost 0 bases and 3 bases, there was a span of 5 bases. Germline loops: CDR1 SGHRS, CDR2 YFSETQ. CDR3 size: 13 residues.

The CDR3 loop reads CASSLVAGPGAGANVLTF. The CDR3 DNA reads as TGTGCCAGCAGCTTAGTTGCCGGGCCCGGGGCTGGGGCCAACGTCCTGACTTTC. The V call is TRBV11-1, the J call TRBJ2-6; the D gene is possibly TRBD2 (5 bases). CDR3 length: 18 amino acids. V lost 1 base to trimming and J lost 2 bases, with 15 bases between them. CDR1 and CDR2 (germline): SGHAT, FQDESV (reference sequence).

The chain joins TRBV28 to TRBJ2-1; 9 bases agree with TRBD1. CDR3 length equals 15 residues. The trim removed 7 bases at V and 4 bases at J, leaving 8 bases unmatched. CDR1 MDHEN and CDR2 SYDVKM come from the germline V gene. In DNA, the CDR3 is TGTGCCAGCAAACCGGGGACAGGGACTTACAATGAGCAGTTCTTC. This gives the protein CASKPGTGTYNEQFF.

The chain recombines TRBV10-3 with TRBJ2-7; D assignment may be TRBD1 or TRBD2 (5 bases each). The CDR3 is made up of 16 amino acids. V dropped 3 bases and J dropped 2 bases, with 17 bases sitting between them. Germline V gene lookup returns CDR1 ENHRY and CDR2 SYGVKD. CDR3 nucleotide sequence: TGTGCCATCAGTGATCCCCCGGAGAGGGGCACCTACGAGCAGTACTTC. This codes for CAISDPPERGTYEQYF.

The chain links TRBV27 to TRBJ1-1, with D possibly being TRBD1 (6 bases). The CDR3 spans 14 residues. The V gene's germline CDR1 is MNHEY and CDR2 SMNVEV (reference sequence). V lost 3 bases and J lost 1, with 9 bases in between. The CDR3 bases are TGTGCCAGCAGTTTGAGGGGGGGGAACACTGAAGCTTTCTTT. It yields the protein CASSLRGGNTEAFF.

As regards this clone: One junction end does not reproduce the germline sequence, and a read error may be involved. The chain uses TRBV18 and TRBJ2-1, with 9 bases lining up with TRBD2. Germline lookup yields CDR1 KGHSH and CDR2 LQKENI. The CDR3 covers 16 residues. The CDR3 nucleotides read TGTGCCAGCTCCCCACTTTTAGCGGGGGCGCCCCATGAGCAGTTCTTC. Protein product: CASSPLLAGAPHEQFF.

The V call is TRBV5-1, the J call TRBJ1-1; D gene unclear. Germline loops: CDR1 SGHRS, CDR2 YFSETQ. The V gene lost 2 bases and the J gene lost 2 bases, with 10 bases spanning the gap. The CDR3 has 14 residues. The CDR3 nucleotides are TGCGCCAGCAGCTTATCGAGTTTTAACACTGAAGCTTTCTTT. Its translation: CASSLSSFNTEAFF.

The chain combines TRBV4-2 with TRBJ2-1; TRBD1 matches 8 bases. The V segment lost 5 bases and the J segment 4 bases; nucleotides outside the gene matches: 7. In germline, CDR1 is LGHNA, CDR2 YNFKEQ. The CDR3 has 15 residues. This CDR3 is CASSGRTGQYNEQFF. As DNA, the CDR3 is TGTGCCAGCAGCGGACGGACAGGGCAATACAATGAGCAGTTCTTC.

The rearrangement joins TRBV7-9 to TRBJ2-1; TRBD1 agrees at 7 bases. From germline, CDR1 is SEHNR and CDR2 FQNEAQ (reference sequence). The CDR3 covers 15 residues. Unmatched junction bases numbered 4, after V lost 5 bases and J lost 0 bases. CDR3 sequence reads: CASSPGDSSYNEQFF. The CDR3 nucleotides read TGTGCCAGCAGCCCCGGGGACAGCTCCTACAATGAGCAGTTCTTC.

J is TRBJ2-7 and V is TRBV7-8; a possible D gene is TRBD2 (6 bases). There are 14 residues in the CDR3. Trimming shortened V by 5 bases and J by 1 base, and 12 bases separated the two germline ends. Germline CDR1 reads SGHVS; CDR2 reads FQNEAQ. The DNA of the CDR3 is TGTGCCAGCAGCCCGTTTAGCGGATCCTACGAGCAGTACTTC. Protein sequence: CASSPFSGSYEQYF.